This record looks at one TCR beta chain sequence and its context. Its recognized antigen is unknown. Base qualities are missing; no much larger clone stands one base away. The sample originates from a study of control samples from healthy donors and cancer patients (dated by TCRdb to the early 2020s). As encoded in the germline V gene, CDR1 is WSHSY while CDR2 is SAAADI. Cut back by 8 bases and 1 base, the V and J ends lie 11 bases apart. Its CDR3 holds 13 amino acids, cysteine through phenylalanine. Only the CDR3 portion is preserved as DNA: 39 bases, with reading frame beginning at the first base. To prepare the library, the immunoSEQ multiplex PCR assay was applied. Held by TCRdb, this immuneACCESS table contains in-frame sequences only and omits some clones. Under half of the omission traces to an unresolved V gene where checked; the cause of the rest is unknown. This sample gives 150,000 to 200,000 clones in total; over 80% of them show up just once. The ten largest make up over 1.1% of the sample.

The clonotype originates from a man younger than 35 in good health. Sequencing was carried out using blood. The chain is encoded by TRBV10-2 joined to TRBJ1-1, and TRBD1 may be the D gene, going by 6 matching bases. In nucleotides, the sequence is TGCGCCAGCTCGCGGGACACGAACACTGAAGCTTTCTTT. This codes for CASSRDTNTEAFF.